These 25 T cell receptor beta chains originate from one sample sequenced in a study of shared clonotypes between healthy human individuals. The method was immunoSEQ multiplex PCR; TCRdb's version includes in-frame clones alone and lacks a portion of them. The sample lists just over 2,000,000 clones; 85% to 95% were seen once. Sequencing was done on a sample of naive CD4+ T cells sorted from blood. Regarding subset: CD45RA+ positively selected. These receptors were taken from a young man in good health.

This clone was observed a single time. This chain links TRBV7-9 with TRBJ2-3; 9 bases agree with TRBD2. Germline loops: CDR1 SEHNR, CDR2 FQNEAQ (reference sequence). The CDR3 length is 16 residues. V was clipped by 5 bases and J by 1 base; unmatched bases: 7. DNA for the CDR3: TGTGCCAGCAGCCGAAAGACTAGCGGCGGCACAGATACGCAGTATTTT. Translated, it gives CASSRKTSGGTDTQYF.

A remark on this clone: Other DNA sequences in this specimen translate into the identical CDR3. The rearrangement uses TRBV9 and TRBJ2-1; 10 bases map to TRBD2. The CDR3 spans 15 residues. Germline V lookup: CDR1 SGDLS, CDR2 YYNGEE. The J segment lost 3 bases and the V segment lost 3 bases, leaving 3 bases of the junction unmatched. The chain's CDR3 is CASSGTSGSYNEQFF. In DNA form, the CDR3 reads TGTGCCAGCAGCGGGACTAGCGGAAGCTACAATGAGCAGTTCTTC.

The J gene is TRBJ2-7, the V gene TRBV11-2, with D perhaps matching TRBD1 (6 bases). Germline CDR1 and CDR2: SGHAT and FQNNGV. V lost 0 bases and J 1 base, leaving 7 bases between the germline ends. This CDR3 spans 14 amino acids. The CDR3, as DNA: TGTGCCAGCAGCTTAGACGGACAGTCCTACGAGCAGTACTTC. Translating gives CASSLDGQSYEQYF.

Only one count was recorded for this clone. V and J are TRBV6-1 and TRBJ2-1; the D gene is possibly TRBD2 (6 bases). The ends were cut back, 1 base at V and 6 bases at J, with 13 bases in the middle. Per germline, CDR1 MNHNS and CDR2 SASEGT. This CDR3 is 15 amino acids long. The CDR3 bases are TGTGCCAGCAGTGAAGGGACTACCGGCGGCAATGAGCAGTTCTTC. This codes for CASSEGTTGGNEQFF.

The chain joins TRBV10-3 to TRBJ2-5; no reliable D call. Germline CDR1 is ENHRY and CDR2 is SYGVKD. Trimming took 0 bases from V and 2 from J, leaving 10 bases between them. The length of the CDR3 is 15 residues. The CDR3 nucleotides are TGTGCCATCAGTGAGTCGACTGGGCCACAAGAGACCCAGTACTTC. Protein product: CAISESTGPQETQYF.

The rearrangement links TRBV28 to TRBJ1-4; the D gene is possibly TRBD1 (5 bases). V was trimmed by 5 bases and J by 7 bases, leaving 17 bases between them. The CDR3 has 15 residues. CDR1 is MDHEN and CDR2 is SYDVKM in the germline V gene. CDR3 loop: CASSAPGTAGEKLFF. The CDR3 DNA is TGTGCCAGCAGTGCGCCCGGGACCGCCGGTGAAAAACTGTTTTTT.

V is TRBV5-1 and J is TRBJ2-7; D is undetermined. The V end was cut by 0 bases, the J end by 6 bases, with 16 bases between. The germline V gene has CDR1 SGHRS and CDR2 YFSETQ. This CDR3 is 15 amino acids long. The CDR3 DNA follows: TGCGCCAGCAGCTTGGTACCTGCACCAACGGGCGAGCAGTACTTC. This sequence encodes CASSLVPAPTGEQYF.

In nucleotides, the CDR3 is TGTGCCAGCAGTTCACTGAAAACGAACACCGGGGAGCTGTTTTTT. Translating gives CASSSLKTNTGELFF. The V gene is TRBV2, the J gene TRBJ2-2; unclear D gene. CDR3 length: 15 amino acids. The ends were cut back, 5 bases at V and 0 bases at J, with 10 bases in the middle. The V gene's germline CDR1 is SNHLY and CDR2 FYNNEI.

The chain carries TRBV20-1 and TRBJ1-1; possible D gene TRBD1, 5 bases. The length of the CDR3 is 11 residues. Germline V gene data show CDR1 as DFQATT and CDR2 as SNEGSKA (reference sequence). V gave up 5 bases and J gave up 11 bases, with 15 bases separating them. This CDR3 is CSAVRQSPAFF. DNA for the CDR3: TGCAGTGCTGTTCGACAGTCACCTGCTTTCTTT.

V is TRBV11-2 and J is TRBJ2-7, with a weak D call TRBD2 (6 bases). This CDR3 comprises 15 residues. Germline V lookup: CDR1 SGHAT, CDR2 FQNNGV. The V end was cut by 1 base, the J end by 3 bases, with 13 bases between. This CDR3 reads CASSLAGGTNYEQYF. The CDR3 DNA sequence: TGTGCCAGCAGCTTAGCGGGCGGGACGAACTACGAGCAGTACTTC.

Ten or more counts support this clone. This chain joins TRBV10-1 and TRBJ2-7; 7 bases fit TRBD2. The CDR3 sequence is 14 residues long. The germline gives CDR1 WNHNN, CDR2 SYGVQD (reference sequence). V gave up 5 bases and J gave up 2 bases; unmatched junction bases: 6. CDR3 loop: CASSSSGEAYEQYF. CDR3 nucleotides: TGCGCCAGCAGTTCAAGCGGGGAAGCCTACGAGCAGTACTTC.

J is TRBJ1-6 and V is TRBV27, with 10 bases that match TRBD1. Germline-derived CDR1 and CDR2 are MNHEY and SMNVEV (reference sequence). The CDR3 is made up of 15 amino acids. With V trimmed by 3 bases and J by 7 bases, 3 bases remained unmatched. DNA for the CDR3: TGTGCCAGCAGTTTCGGGACAGGGGAGAATTCACCCCTCCACTTT. The encoded protein is CASSFGTGENSPLHF.

V usage is TRBV18 and J usage is TRBJ1-1; 9 bases agree with TRBD1. CDR1 is KGHSH and CDR2 is LQKENI in the germline V gene. After removal of 4 bases from V and 0 bases from J, the junction contained 6 bases not matched to a gene. There are 16 residues in the CDR3. CDR3 region: CASSQGQGRLNTEAFF. CDR3 bases: TGTGCCAGCTCACAAGGACAGGGGCGACTGAACACTGAAGCTTTCTTT.

In this sample, this clone turned up once. In DNA form, the CDR3 reads TGTGCCAGCAGCAAAGCGGACACTAGCGGGAGTCCTCACTACGAGCAGTACTTC. Amino acid sequence: CASSKADTSGSPHYEQYF. The V call is TRBV21-1, the J call TRBJ2-7; whether TRBD2, the table's D call, matches the DNA was not checked. TRBV21-1 constitutes a pseudogene. The CDR3 runs to 18 residues.

The V and J genes are TRBV5-4 and TRBJ2-5, with 9 bases aligning to TRBD2. The CDR3 extends over 16 amino acids. The J segment lost 4 bases and the V segment lost 0 bases, leaving 7 bases of the junction unmatched. Per germline, CDR1 SGHNT and CDR2 YYREEE (reference sequence). The DNA for the CDR3 is TGTGCCAGCAGCTTGGGGCTAGCGGGGACGGGAGAGACCCAGTACTTC. Its protein is CASSLGLAGTGETQYF.

V usage is TRBV15 and J usage is TRBJ1-1, with TRBD1 matching 7 bases. This CDR3 spans 12 amino acids. V lost 11 bases and J lost 3; bases outside the gene matches: 6. From germline, CDR1 is LNHNV and CDR2 YYDKDF (reference sequence). The CDR3 here is CASTTGYTEAFF. The CDR3 DNA follows: TGTGCCTCTACGACAGGGTACACTGAAGCTTTCTTT.

Concerning this clone itself: Different DNA sequences within this sample yield the same CDR3. The rearrangement uses TRBV9 and TRBJ1-1; D ambiguous. The CDR3 totals 13 residues. The germline CDR1 and CDR2 sequences are SGDLS and YYNGEE. Trimming cost V 0 bases and J 4 bases, with 7 bases left between them. This CDR3 reads CASSVELGTEAFF. CDR3 sequence (DNA): TGTGCCAGCAGCGTAGAGCTGGGCACTGAAGCTTTCTTT.

In its sample, this clone was seen many times. The chain combines TRBV18 with TRBJ1-4, with D perhaps TRBD1 (6 bases). The CDR3 covers 16 residues. V was trimmed by 3 bases and J by 7 bases, leaving 18 bases between them. In germline, CDR1 is KGHSH, CDR2 LQKENI. DNA of the CDR3: TGTGCCAGCTCACCCCAGCTGACGGGGGGCATTGAAAAACTGTTTTTT. This translates into CASSPQLTGGIEKLFF.

This clone was detected many times. The same CDR3 is also encoded by other DNA sequences in this sample. This rearrangement joins TRBV7-2 to TRBJ2-7; weak D call: TRBD2 (5 bases). Deletions cut 2 bases from V and 0 bases from J, with 14 bases between. Germline assignment: CDR1 SGHTA and CDR2 FQGNSA. This CDR3 is 16 amino acids long. The CDR3 reads CASSLSAGSSSYEQYF. CDR3 DNA: TGTGCCAGCAGCTTATCGGCGGGTTCTAGCTCCTACGAGCAGTACTTC.

This chain links TRBV5-4 with TRBJ2-2, with a possible D match to TRBD2 (6 bases). There are 17 residues in the CDR3. Germline CDR1 is SGHNT and CDR2 is YYREEE (reference sequence). Trimming pared 7 bases from V and 1 base from J, leaving 20 bases between. Written as DNA, the CDR3 is TGTGCCAGCGCACTTAATCGCCGGGAGAAGAACACCGGGGAGCTGTTTTTT. Translating it yields CASALNRREKNTGELFF.

The chain uses TRBV10-3 and TRBJ1-5, with 7 nucleotides matching TRBD1. Germline lookup yields CDR1 ENHRY and CDR2 SYGVKD. The CDR3 covers 14 residues. V lost 3 bases to trimming and J lost 7 bases; unmatched junction nucleotides: 6. In DNA, the CDR3 is TGTGCCATCAGTGATCTAGCAGGGGGGCAGCCCCAGCATTTT. Translation gives CAISDLAGGQPQHF.

V and J are TRBV6-1 and TRBJ1-1; D might be TRBD1 (5 bases). Trimming shortened V by 3 bases and J by 1 base, and 12 bases separated the two germline ends. This CDR3 has 15 residues. Germline assignment: CDR1 MNHNS and CDR2 SASEGT. Here the CDR3 DNA reads TGTGCCAGCAGTGACGGGGGGTTAGGGAACACTGAAGCTTTCTTT. The encoded protein is CASSDGGLGNTEAFF.

The V call is TRBV6-1, the J call TRBJ1-3; D may be TRBD1 (5 bases). Germline CDR1 reads MNHNS; CDR2 reads SASEGT. V gave up 4 bases and J gave up 2 bases, with 12 bases separating them. The CDR3 has 15 amino acids. The CDR3 sequence: CASSASGTAGNTIYF. CDR3 coding DNA: TGTGCCAGCAGTGCCTCCGGGACGGCTGGAAACACCATATATTTT.

With regard to this clone: This sequence may be a read error, since a much larger clone differs from it by one base. The identical CDR3 is also encoded by other nucleotide sequences in the sample. V gene TRBV4-3 combines with J gene TRBJ1-5, with D perhaps matching TRBD1 (5 bases). With 0 bases removed from V and 7 bases from J, the gap between germline ends came to 7 bases. The CDR3 is made up of 13 amino acids. Germline CDR1 LGHNA, CDR2 YSLEER. CDR3 DNA sequence: TGCGCCAGCAGCCAAGAAAGGGACCAGCCCCAGCATTTT. It specifies CASSQERDQPQHF.

The V call is TRBV5-1, the J call TRBJ2-5, with 8 bases matching TRBD2. V was pared by 1 base and J by 2 bases, with 4 bases of the junction left unmatched. The CDR3 runs to 15 residues. The germline gives CDR1 SGHRS, CDR2 YFSETQ. The CDR3: CASSLLTSAQETQYF. The CDR3 nucleotides are TGCGCCAGCAGCTTGTTGACTAGCGCACAAGAGACCCAGTACTTC.